Given below is one T cell receptor beta chain in context. The protocol was immunoSEQ multiplex PCR, while the TCRdb copy is restricted to in-frame clones and leaves out a portion. The data hold about 76,000 clones, with approximately 97% observed a single time. This sample is part of a study of technical replicates of blood from four donors. Germline V gene data show CDR1 as SGHRS and CDR2 as YFSETQ. Germline trimming cut 3 bases from V and 2 bases from J; bases unmatched to any gene: 0. The CDR3 runs to 13 residues. This clonotype was obtained from a human donor in good health. The rearrangement joins TRBV5-1 to TRBJ2-5, with 8 bases matching TRBD1. The sample taken for sequencing was T cells isolated from PBMCs. The CDR3 is CASSWTGQETQYF. The CDR3 DNA is TGCGCCAGCAGCTGGACAGGGCAAGAGACCCAGTACTTC.